These 28 T cell receptor beta chains were all obtained from the same sample, sequenced in a study of shared clonotypes between healthy human individuals. Measured with immunoSEQ multiplex PCR; TCRdb has only the in-frame clones, and not every one. The sample includes roughly 2.2 million clones, roughly 93% seen only once; the top ten take about 0.37%. The sequenced sample was naive CD4+ T cells from PBMCs. The subset was: CD45RA+ positively selected. These receptors were collected from a man between 18 and 29 years old in good health. Some clones in this sample may be carry-over from other donors' samples.

J is TRBJ1-5 and V is TRBV6-5; D unclear. CDR3 length: 15 amino acids. CDR1 and CDR2 (germline): MNHEY, SVGAGI. The V end lost 6 bases, the J end lost 2 bases, and 14 bases lay between the germline ends. The CDR3 nucleotides are TGTGCCAGCAGATCCAGCCCGACGGGCAATCAGCCCCAGCATTTT. Protein: CASRSSPTGNQPQHF.

The chain combines TRBV28 with TRBJ1-5; D is unclear. V lost 5 bases and J 7 bases, leaving 12 bases between the germline ends. The V gene's germline CDR1 is MDHEN and CDR2 SYDVKM. The CDR3 runs 13 residues. This CDR3 reads CASSATGKQPQHF. CDR3 sequence (DNA): TGTGCCAGCAGTGCGACTGGTAAGCAGCCCCAGCATTTT. The full variable domain, rest sourced from reference TRBV28 and TRBJ1-5, is DVKVTQSSRYLVKRTGEKVFLECVQDMDHENMFWYRQDPGLGLRLIYFSYDVKMKEKGDIPEGYSVSREKKERFSLILESASTNQTSMYLCASSATGKQPQHFGDGTRLSIL.

The V gene is TRBV5-8, the J gene TRBJ1-5; 9 bases are shared with TRBD1. V was pared by 1 base and J by 4 bases, with 6 bases of the junction left unmatched. Germline lookup yields CDR1 SGHTS and CDR2 YDEGEE. The length of the CDR3 is 16 residues. CDR3 residues: CASSLLYGTGNQPQHF. CDR3 DNA: TGTGCCAGCAGCTTGTTATATGGGACAGGGAATCAGCCCCAGCATTTT.

This rearrangement joins TRBV15 to TRBJ1-1, with a weak D call TRBD1 (6 bases). The germline V gene has CDR1 LNHNV and CDR2 YYDKDF (reference sequence). V was cut by 0 bases and J by 5 bases, with 19 bases left in between. The CDR3 loop spans 17 amino acids. The CDR3 DNA sequence: TGTGCCACCAGCAGAGAGGTAGTAGGGGGACGTGGGACTGAAGCTTTCTTT. Encoded protein: CATSREVVGGRGTEAFF.

The CDR3 DNA is TGTGCCAGCAGTTTAAGGGGATGGAGGGGCGGCCAAGAGACCCAGTACTTC. Translating gives CASSLRGWRGGQETQYF. This chain joins TRBV28 and TRBJ2-5; tentative D call: TRBD2 (6 bases). Between the trimmed V and J ends, which lost 2 bases and 1 base, there was a span of 17 bases. The CDR3 is 17 amino acids. CDR1 is MDHEN and CDR2 is SYDVKM in the germline V gene.

With regard to this clone: Additional DNA sequences in this sample encode the identical CDR3. The chain employs TRBV9 and TRBJ1-2, with a weak D call TRBD1 (5 bases). V was shortened by 4 bases and J by 5 bases, with 12 bases between the two germline ends. The CDR3 sequence is 13 residues long. CDR1 and CDR2 (germline): SGDLS, YYNGEE. CDR3 loop: CASSPRGSYGYTF. In DNA form, the CDR3 reads TGTGCCAGCAGCCCAAGGGGCAGTTATGGCTACACCTTC.

The gene calls are TRBV7-3 and TRBJ2-1; 8 nucleotides match TRBD2. Germline V gene lookup returns CDR1 SGHTA and CDR2 FQGTGA. The CDR3 length is 16 residues. After removal of 8 bases from V and 9 bases from J, the junction contained 18 bases not matched to a gene. The DNA for the CDR3 is TGTGCCAGCTCCCTTGGGCTAGCGGGCCTCCAGGGTGAGCAGTTCTTC. Its protein is CASSLGLAGLQGEQFF.

This sequence joins TRBV28 and TRBJ2-1; 7 bases map to TRBD2. This CDR3 is built from 15 residues. With V trimmed by 3 bases and J by 5 bases, 7 bases remained unmatched. The germline V gene has CDR1 MDHEN and CDR2 SYDVKM. The DNA of the CDR3 is TGTGCCAGCAGTTTCAGCGGGGATCCAAACAATGAGCAGTTCTTC. It encodes CASSFSGDPNNEQFF.

The chain joins TRBV30 to TRBJ2-6; D gene unclear. This CDR3 is 13 amino acids long. Looked up from germline, CDR1 is GTSNPN and CDR2 is SVGIG (reference sequence). Trimming removed 3 bases at V and 2 bases at J, with 5 bases between. The CDR3 DNA sequence: TGTGCCTGGAGAATAGCTGGGGCCAACGTCCTGACTTTC. Translation: CAWRIAGANVLTF.

This clone was found once. The chain is built from TRBV5-1 and TRBJ2-5; tentatively, D is TRBD2 (5 bases). The V gene's germline CDR1 is SGHRS and CDR2 YFSETQ. V shed 0 bases and J shed 1 base, with 10 bases lying between them. The CDR3 is made up of 15 amino acids. CDR3 sequence reads: CASSLAPGFQETQYF. The DNA for the CDR3 is TGCGCCAGCAGCTTGGCACCGGGGTTCCAAGAGACCCAGTACTTC.

The chain combines TRBV7-9 with TRBJ2-2; D gene ambiguous. CDR3 length equals 16 residues. Per germline, CDR1 SEHNR and CDR2 FQNEAQ (reference sequence). Trimming took off 0 bases at V and 3 bases at J, with 11 bases between the two ends. The CDR3 DNA is TGTGCCAGCAGCTTAGCGGCCAGCCGGCACACCGGGGAGCTGTTTTTT. Amino acids: CASSLAASRHTGELFF. The variable domain in full, completed from reference TRBV7-9 and TRBJ2-2, reads DTGVSQNPRHKITKRGQNVTFRCDPISEHNRLYWYRQTLGQGPEFLTYFQNEAQLEKSRLLSDRFSAERPKGSFSTLEIQRTEQGDSAMYLCASSLAASRHTGELFFGEGSRLTVL.

The rearrangement links TRBV4-3 to TRBJ2-7, with D tentatively TRBD1 or TRBD2 (5 bases each). Germline V CDR1 and CDR2: LGHNA, YSLEER. The CDR3 has 15 amino acids. Trimming cost V 4 bases and J 3 bases, with 16 bases left between them. The CDR3 DNA sequence: TGCGCCAGCAGCCGAGGGACGAATATTAACTACGAGCAGTACTTC. Translated: CASSRGTNINYEQYF.

The sample holds one count of this clone. The chain recombines TRBV28 with TRBJ2-1; D gene ambiguous. Germline values: CDR1 MDHEN, CDR2 SYDVKM. V was shortened by 3 bases and J by 3 bases, with 3 bases between the two germline ends. The CDR3 runs to 12 residues. Here the CDR3 reads CASSLDYNEQFF. The CDR3 bases are TGTGCCAGCAGTTTGGACTACAATGAGCAGTTCTTC. The full variable domain, completed using reference TRBV28 and TRBJ2-1, is DVKVTQSSRYLVKRTGEKVFLECVQDMDHENMFWYRQDPGLGLRLIYFSYDVKMKEKGDIPEGYSVSREKKERFSLILESASTNQTSMYLCASSLDYNEQFFGPGTRLTVL.

The chain carries TRBV11-1 and TRBJ1-2; TRBD1 might be the D (6 bases). The germline gives CDR1 SGHAT, CDR2 FQDESV (reference sequence). Trimming took off 2 bases at V and 2 bases at J, with 9 bases between the two ends. This CDR3 has 14 amino acids. Written as DNA, the CDR3 is TGTGCCAGCAGCTTATTTGGGGGCAACTATGGCTACACCTTC. Protein product: CASSLFGGNYGYTF.

This chain uses TRBV7-2 with TRBJ2-7, with D possibly matching TRBD1 (6 bases). This CDR3 region has 13 residues. Germline CDR1 SGHTA, CDR2 FQGNSA. V shed 5 bases and J shed 3 bases, with 11 bases lying between them. In DNA, the CDR3 is TGTGCCAGCAGCCCTCACAGGGACTACGAGCAGTACTTC. It is translated as CASSPHRDYEQYF.

The V call is TRBV2, the J call TRBJ2-7, with 7 bases matching TRBD1. This CDR3 has 13 amino acids. Trimming took 4 bases from V and 2 from J; bases not matched to a gene: 2. The germline V gene has CDR1 SNHLY and CDR2 FYNNEI. The CDR3 here is CASSAGQAYEQYF. CDR3 DNA sequence: TGTGCCAGCAGTGCAGGACAGGCCTACGAGCAGTACTTC.

Turning to this clone: The sample holds other DNA sequences that translate to the same CDR3. The chain recombines TRBV7-2 with TRBJ1-1; D gene unclear. CDR3 size: 13 residues. Trimming took 3 bases from V and 0 from J, leaving 5 bases between them. Germline V gene sequence: CDR1 SGHTA, CDR2 FQGNSA. The CDR3: CASSFSLNTEAFF. DNA for the CDR3: TGTGCCAGCAGCTTTTCACTGAACACTGAAGCTTTCTTT.

The rearrangement uses TRBV4-1 and TRBJ1-1, with a tentative D call TRBD1 (5 bases). Germline V gene data show CDR1 as MGHRA and CDR2 as YSYEKL. This CDR3 contains 16 residues. V lost 3 bases and J 1 base, leaving 15 bases between the germline ends. This chain's CDR3 is CASSQGPGRRNTEAFF. DNA of the CDR3: TGCGCCAGCAGCCAGGGCCCGGGACGGCGGAACACTGAAGCTTTCTTT.

The chain uses TRBV7-7 and TRBJ2-7, with 11 positions matching TRBD2. CDR1 and CDR2 (germline): SSHAT, FNYEAQ (reference sequence). V lost 5 bases and J lost 7; bases outside the gene matches: 7. CDR3 length: 14 residues. The CDR3 sequence: CASSETSGSGEQYF. In DNA form, the CDR3 reads TGTGCCAGCAGCGAAACTAGCGGGAGTGGAGAGCAGTACTTC.

CDR3 sequence reads: CASSWDRTNYGYTF. In DNA form, the CDR3 reads TGTGCCAGCAGCTGGGACAGGACTAACTATGGCTACACCTTC. This chain links TRBV7-2 with TRBJ1-2, with 8 bases identical to TRBD1. Germline V gene lookup returns CDR1 SGHTA and CDR2 FQGNSA. The J segment lost 0 bases and the V segment lost 4 bases, leaving 1 base of the junction unmatched. This CDR3 has 14 residues.

Points on this clone: Other DNA sequences in the sample encode the same CDR3. The chain combines TRBV28 with TRBJ2-5; no clear D gene. This CDR3 region has 11 residues. Trimming pared 5 bases from V and 5 bases from J, leaving 6 bases between. Germline values: CDR1 MDHEN, CDR2 SYDVKM. CDR3 sequence (DNA): TGTGCCAGCAGTCTCACGGAGACCCAGTACTTC. It translates to CASSLTETQYF.

The CDR3 DNA follows: TGCGCCAGCAGCTCACTTTCCCGACTAGCGGGAGTCCCCAACAATGAGCAGTTCTTC. It is translated as CASSSLSRLAGVPNNEQFF. The chain is built from TRBV5-1 and TRBJ2-1; 12 bases fit TRBD2. V gave up 3 bases and J gave up 5 bases; unmatched junction bases: 15. Germline V CDR1 and CDR2: SGHRS, YFSETQ. The CDR3 covers 19 residues.

The J gene is TRBJ1-1, the V gene TRBV5-1, with D possibly being TRBD1 (5 bases). The germline V gene has CDR1 SGHRS and CDR2 YFSETQ. The CDR3 consists of 14 residues. Trimming pared 5 bases from V and 3 bases from J, leaving 14 bases between. CDR3 residues: CASSTQGAYTEAFF. CDR3 coding DNA: TGCGCCAGCAGTACCCAGGGCGCGTACACTGAAGCTTTCTTT.

The V gene is TRBV6-6, the J gene TRBJ1-1; 7 bases map to TRBD1. Germline CDR1 MNHNY, CDR2 SVGAGI (reference sequence). The V segment lost 2 bases and the J segment 11 bases; nucleotides outside the gene matches: 11. The CDR3 loop spans 14 amino acids. CDR3 loop: CASSYRASTGSAFF. As DNA, the CDR3 is TGTGCCAGCAGTTACAGAGCATCGACAGGGTCGGCTTTCTTT.

CDR3 sequence reads: CASRTTPTENTEAFF. CDR3 sequence (DNA): TGTGCCAGCAGGACTACCCCGACAGAGAACACTGAAGCTTTCTTT. The chain is built from TRBV6-4 and TRBJ1-1; D may be TRBD1 (5 bases). This CDR3 has 15 amino acids. Germline V CDR1 and CDR2: MRHNA, SNTAGT. Trimming cost V 6 bases and J 1 base, with 15 bases left between them.

The gene calls are TRBV5-4 and TRBJ2-1; 11 bases align to TRBD2. V was pared by 4 bases and J by 5 bases, with 14 bases of the junction left unmatched. Germline V lookup: CDR1 SGHNT, CDR2 YYREEE (reference sequence). The CDR3 is 18 residues long. The CDR3 DNA is TGTGCCAGCAGCCCACCCGCCTTTCGTAGCGGGAGGGACAATGAGCAGTTCTTC. Its protein is CASSPPAFRSGRDNEQFF.

The chain links TRBV18 to TRBJ2-7; D gene ambiguous. The CDR3 is 15 amino acids. Trimming left V 2 bases short and J 1 base short, with 12 bases between. The germline V gene encodes CDR1 KGHSH and CDR2 LQKENI. The CDR3 spells CASSPGSSGSYEQYF. CDR3 coding DNA: TGTGCCAGCTCACCAGGCTCTAGTGGGTCCTACGAGCAGTACTTC.

This chain links TRBV18 with TRBJ2-4; D is undetermined. Looked up from germline, CDR1 is KGHSH and CDR2 is LQKENI. The CDR3 runs 15 residues. Trimming pared 3 bases from V and 5 bases from J, leaving 14 bases between. The CDR3 sequence: CASSPPEGVQNIQYF. DNA of the CDR3: TGTGCCAGCTCACCCCCCGAAGGTGTTCAAAACATTCAGTACTTC. Full variable domain (missing parts from reference TRBV18 and TRBJ2-4): NAGVMQNPRHLVRRRGQEARLRCSPMKGHSHVYWYRQLPEEGLKFMVYLQKENIIDESGMPKERFSAEFPKEGPSILRIQQVVRGDSAAYFCASSPPEGVQNIQYFGAGTRLSVL.